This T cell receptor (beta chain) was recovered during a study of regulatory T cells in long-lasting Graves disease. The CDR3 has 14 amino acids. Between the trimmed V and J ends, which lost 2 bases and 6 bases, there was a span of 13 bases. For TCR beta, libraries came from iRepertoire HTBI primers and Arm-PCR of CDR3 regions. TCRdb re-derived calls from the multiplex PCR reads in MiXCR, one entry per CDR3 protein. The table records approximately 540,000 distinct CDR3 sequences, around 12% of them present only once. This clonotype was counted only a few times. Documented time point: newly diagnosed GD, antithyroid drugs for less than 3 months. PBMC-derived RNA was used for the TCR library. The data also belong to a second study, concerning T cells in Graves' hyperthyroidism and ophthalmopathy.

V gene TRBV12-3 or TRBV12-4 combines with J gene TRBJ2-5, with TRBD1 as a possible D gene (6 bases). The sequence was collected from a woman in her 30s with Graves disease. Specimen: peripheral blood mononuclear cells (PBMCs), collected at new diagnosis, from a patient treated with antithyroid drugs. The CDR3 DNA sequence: TGTGCCAGCAGTTTATCGGGTGGGGGCAAGACCCAGTACTTC. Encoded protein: CASSLSGGGKTQYF.